Below, 27 T cell receptor beta chains from the same sample are listed, as sequenced in a study of T-cell reconstitution after alpha-beta-depleted transplantation in children. Preparation of the TCRbeta library involved a method that used unique molecular identifiers. TCRdb ran MiXCR on the PCR reads and lists one entry per CDR3 protein. This sample carries some 250,000 distinct CDR3 sequences, 12% of them seen once, and the ten largest clones take 2% to 3%. Sequencing was performed on PBMCs from the stem cell graft donor, taken from the stem cell graft. The receptors were gathered from a human donor who donated a stem cell graft to a child with acute lymphoblastic leukemia.

This clonotype was seen many times. This chain connects TRBV14 to TRBJ2-1, with TRBD2 matching 9 bases. V lost 0 bases to trimming and J lost 12 bases; unmatched junction nucleotides: 18. Looked up from germline, CDR1 is SGHDN and CDR2 is FVKESK. This CDR3 spans 18 amino acids. The CDR3 DNA sequence: TGTGCCAGCAGCCAAGACTATCCCGTGGAGCGGGAGGAAGGATGGCAGTTCTTC. Amino acids: CASSQDYPVEREEGWQFF.

The table lists this clonotype with many counts. The rearrangement links TRBV20-1 to TRBJ2-4; no reliable D call. The V and J ends lost 5 bases and 6 bases respectively, with 14 bases between them. Germline CDR1 reads DFQATT; CDR2 reads SNEGSKA (reference sequence). The CDR3 sequence is 13 residues long. Here the CDR3 reads CSAQDPNANIQYF. Here the CDR3 DNA reads TGCAGTGCTCAGGACCCTAATGCAAACATTCAGTACTTC.

This clonotype has a count of ten or more. CDR3 bases: TGTGCCACCAGCAGAGCGACGGGGCGCGCCACAGATACGCAGTATTTT. This gives the protein CATSRATGRATDTQYF. The chain recombines TRBV15 with TRBJ2-3, with D perhaps assigned TRBD1 or TRBD2 (5 bases each). CDR1 is LNHNV, CDR2 YYDKDF, per germline (reference sequence). Trimming took 1 base from V and 2 from J, leaving 13 bases between them. This CDR3 contains 16 residues.

This clonotype was detected many times. Written as DNA, the CDR3 is TGTGCCAGCAGTTACGAATCGCCGTCGGGCGAGCAGTACTTC. It specifies CASSYESPSGEQYF. The V and J genes are TRBV6-5 and TRBJ2-7; D unclear. The germline V gene encodes CDR1 MNHEY and CDR2 SVGAGI. The CDR3 is 14 amino acids. V was trimmed by 2 bases and J by 6 bases, leaving 14 bases between them.

This clonotype occurred many times. V and J are TRBV4-3 and TRBJ2-7, with D uncertain. CDR3 length: 15 residues. The germline V and J ends were trimmed by 1 base and 3 bases, with 13 bases remaining between them. CDR1 LGHNA and CDR2 YSLEER come from the germline V gene. In nucleotides, the CDR3 is TGCGCCAGCAGCCAAGCGGCGGTTCCGGGCTACGAGCAGTACTTC. This encodes CASSQAAVPGYEQYF.

This clonotype was recorded at least ten times. The chain employs TRBV7-6 and TRBJ2-2; D tentatively fits TRBD1 or TRBD2 (6 bases each). Trimming removed 2 bases from V and 2 bases from J, with 12 bases in between. CDR1 and CDR2 (germline): SGHVS, FNYEAQ. This CDR3 contains 16 residues. CDR3 protein: CASSLQGTPNTGELFF. The CDR3 nucleotides are TGTGCCAGCAGCTTACAGGGGACTCCTAACACCGGGGAGCTGTTTTTT.

This clonotype was recorded many times. The chain is built from TRBV14 and TRBJ2-3; TRBD2 agrees at 12 bases. The germline CDR1 and CDR2 sequences are SGHDN and FVKESK. CDR3 length: 21 residues. The J segment lost 3 bases and the V segment lost 0 bases, leaving 16 bases of the junction unmatched. The CDR3 region has the DNA TGTGCCAGCAGCCAAGAGGCCGAGGTACCGCTAGCGGGGGGGCATACAGATACGCAGTATTTT. It codes for CASSQEAEVPLAGGHTDTQYF.

This clonotype has at least ten counts. The gene calls are TRBV10-3 and TRBJ1-2, with a possible D match to TRBD1 (5 bases). The CDR3 contains 14 residues. With 7 bases removed from V and 4 bases from J, the gap between germline ends came to 16 bases. Germline lookup yields CDR1 ENHRY and CDR2 SYGVKD. This CDR3 reads CAIKEGGTFYGYTF. The CDR3 DNA sequence: TGTGCCATCAAGGAGGGAGGGACCTTCTATGGCTACACCTTC.

This clonotype was detected many times. The chain recombines TRBV4-2 with TRBJ2-3; 11 bases align to TRBD2. This CDR3 has 15 residues. The germline CDR1 and CDR2 sequences are LGHNA and YNFKEQ. V was clipped by 4 bases and J by 6 bases; unmatched bases: 6. In nucleotides, the CDR3 is TGTGCCAGCAGCCGTTCGGTAGCGGGAGGGGATACGCAGTATTTT. As protein: CASSRSVAGGDTQYF.

In its sample, this clonotype was seen many times. The chain combines TRBV28 with TRBJ2-7, with 8 bases identical to TRBD1. The germline gives CDR1 MDHEN, CDR2 SYDVKM. The length of the CDR3 is 15 residues. V was pared by 6 bases and J by 3 bases, with 10 bases of the junction left unmatched. CDR3 nucleotide sequence: TGTGCCAGCAGCCTTACCGGACAGGGAAACTACGAGCAGTACTTC. Protein product: CASSLTGQGNYEQYF.

This sequence joins TRBV2 and TRBJ2-3, with 12 bases matching TRBD1. The CDR3 sequence is 15 residues long. The germline V gene encodes CDR1 SNHLY and CDR2 FYNNEI. The V gene end was trimmed by 8 bases and the J gene end by 7 bases; junction bases not matched to a gene: 10. The CDR3 loop is CASVGPGQGAYTQYF. The CDR3 DNA reads as TGTGCCAGCGTGGGTCCGGGACAGGGGGCTTATACGCAGTATTTT.

This clonotype was observed a handful of times. The chain links TRBV27 to TRBJ2-3; 7 nucleotides line up with TRBD2. The CDR3 runs 16 residues. The ends lost 6 bases at V and 2 bases at J; junction bases unmatched: 11. Per the germline V gene, CDR1 is MNHEY and CDR2 is SMNVEV (reference sequence). The chain's CDR3 is CASSPSAGEHTDTQYF. The CDR3 DNA reads TGTGCCAGCAGCCCCTCGGCGGGGGAGCACACAGATACGCAGTATTTT.

This sequence joins TRBV30 and TRBJ2-7; 10 bases match TRBD2. Trimming took 4 bases from V and 6 from J; bases not matched to a gene: 6. The CDR3 totals 13 residues. In germline, CDR1 is GTSNPN, CDR2 SVGIG (reference sequence). The CDR3: CAWKERGGGEQYF. The CDR3 DNA reads as TGTGCCTGGAAAGAGCGGGGGGGTGGCGAGCAGTACTTC. The variable domain in full, with the rest retrieved from reference TRBV30 and TRBJ2-7, is SQTIHQWPATLVQPVGSPLSLECTVEGTSNPNLYWYRQAAGRGLQLLFYSVGIGQISSEVPQNLSASRPQDRQFILSSKKLLLSDSGFYLCAWKERGGGEQYFGPGTRLTVT.

This clonotype was recorded many times. The chain is built from TRBV7-3 and TRBJ2-3; 8 bases are shared with TRBD2. Trimming removed 5 bases from V and 2 bases from J; junction bases left unmatched: 15. The CDR3 is made up of 18 amino acids. CDR1 SGHTA and CDR2 FQGTGA come from the germline V gene. CDR3 loop: CASSLRDNSGKYTDTQYF. The CDR3 DNA is TGTGCCAGCAGCCTTCGCGACAATAGCGGGAAATACACAGATACGCAGTATTTT.

This rearrangement joins TRBV4-1 to TRBJ2-3, with 9 bases aligning to TRBD1. Germline trimming cut 0 bases from V and 1 base from J; bases unmatched to any gene: 20. Germline V gives CDR1 MGHRA, CDR2 YSYEKL. This CDR3 has 22 residues. The CDR3 sequence is CASSQDFHPGRTGASGTDTQYF. As DNA, the CDR3 is TGCGCCAGCAGCCAAGACTTCCACCCAGGAAGGACAGGGGCCTCAGGCACAGATACGCAGTATTTT.

This clonotype showed up many times. The chain is built from TRBV5-1 and TRBJ2-3; D gene ambiguous. Germline V CDR1 and CDR2: SGHRS, YFSETQ. V gave up 1 base and J gave up 4 bases, with 7 bases separating them. The CDR3 consists of 13 residues. The DNA for the CDR3 is TGCGCCAGCAGCTTGCGGACGGCAGATACGCAGTATTTT. Protein sequence: CASSLRTADTQYF.

The V and J genes are TRBV10-3 and TRBJ1-1, with D perhaps matching TRBD1 (6 bases). CDR1 is ENHRY, CDR2 SYGVKD, per germline. The V end was cut by 5 bases, the J end by 5 bases, with 18 bases between. There are 15 residues in the CDR3. The CDR3 sequence is CAISPQLGGGTEAFF. The CDR3 DNA follows: TGTGCCATCAGTCCCCAGCTGGGAGGGGGAACTGAAGCTTTCTTT.

The chain has TRBV4-2 and TRBJ2-1, with D unresolved. In germline, CDR1 is LGHNA, CDR2 YNFKEQ. CDR3 length: 17 residues. V lost 4 bases and J 0 bases, leaving 16 bases between the germline ends. CDR3 coding DNA: TGTGCCAGCAGCCGAACTGACAAGCGAGGCTCCTACAATGAGCAGTTCTTC. It codes for CASSRTDKRGSYNEQFF.

This clonotype was counted many times. The CDR3 DNA reads TGTGCCAGCAGCTTAGCTTACCGGGACAGACTAATGTACTTC. This gives the protein CASSLAYRDRLMYF. This chain connects TRBV7-2 to TRBJ2-7; 7 nucleotides agree with TRBD1. The CDR3 extends over 14 amino acids. With V trimmed by 0 bases and J by 12 bases, 11 bases remained unmatched. Germline V lookup: CDR1 SGHTA, CDR2 FQGNSA.

This clonotype was found many times. V usage is TRBV7-2 and J usage is TRBJ2-7, with a weak D call TRBD1 (5 bases). CDR3 length: 17 residues. The V gene's germline CDR1 is SGHTA and CDR2 FQGNSA. Trimming left V 2 bases short and J 1 base short, with 18 bases between. CDR3 loop: CASSLNTRQYESYEQYF. CDR3 nucleotide sequence: TGTGCCAGCAGCTTAAACACCCGACAGTATGAGTCCTACGAGCAGTACTTC.

Only a few counts were recorded for this clonotype. In DNA, the CDR3 is TGTGCCTGGGCCGTCGGGGGGGAGCTGTTTTTT. This gives the protein CAWAVGGELFF. The V and J genes are TRBV30 and TRBJ2-2; D gene unclear. The CDR3 length is 11 residues. Germline V gives CDR1 GTSNPN, CDR2 SVGIG (reference sequence). V lost 5 bases and J lost 8, with 9 bases in between.

This clonotype showed up many times. The chain links TRBV27 to TRBJ1-4; D remains unclear. V was shortened by 5 bases and J by 5 bases, with 15 bases between the two germline ends. From germline, CDR1 is MNHEY and CDR2 SMNVEV (reference sequence). CDR3 length: 15 residues. The CDR3 region is CASSNKPNRNEKLFF. In DNA, the CDR3 is TGTGCCAGCAGTAACAAGCCGAATCGGAATGAAAAACTGTTTTTT.

This clonotype was picked up many times. The chain combines TRBV5-1 with TRBJ2-2, with 8 bases that match TRBD1. Germline V lookup: CDR1 SGHRS, CDR2 YFSETQ. Trimming cost V 4 bases and J 4 bases; bases outside gene matches: 6. The CDR3 is 15 residues long. CDR3 nucleotides: TGCGCCAGCAGCCTGACGGACAGGGCCACCGGGGAGCTGTTTTTT. Encoded protein: CASSLTDRATGELFF.

At least ten counts were recorded for this clonotype. The chain couples TRBV5-1 to TRBJ1-3, with TRBD1 matching 7 bases. V lost 2 bases to trimming and J lost 9 bases; unmatched junction nucleotides: 5. The CDR3 is 13 residues long. Germline CDR1 and CDR2: SGHRS and YFSETQ. CDR3 coding DNA: TGCGCCAGCAGCTTAACAGGGGAAAGCACCATATATTTT. Its translation: CASSLTGESTIYF.

This clonotype was seen many times. The V call is TRBV5-6, the J call TRBJ1-2; no clear D. The CDR3 is 13 amino acids. V lost 4 bases, J lost 3 bases, and 10 bases lay in between. Germline V gene data show CDR1 as SGHDT and CDR2 as YYEEEE. In DNA, the CDR3 is TGTGCCAGCAGCCAAGGGCCCTACTATGGCTACACCTTC. Translated: CASSQGPYYGYTF. The full variable domain, completed using reference TRBV5-6 and TRBJ1-2, is DAGVTQSPTHLIKTRGQQVTLRCSPKSGHDTVSWYQQALGQGPQFIFQYYEEEERQRGNFPDRFSGHQFPNYSSELNVNALLLGDSALYLCASSQGPYYGYTFGSGTRLTVV.

As concerns this clonotype: This may arise from a read error, as a much more abundant clone is one base away. The chain couples TRBV7-9 to TRBJ2-7, with TRBD1 matching over 9 bases. CDR1 is SEHNR and CDR2 is FQNEAQ in the germline V gene (reference sequence). The CDR3 extends over 17 amino acids. V lost 5 bases and J lost 0; bases outside the gene matches: 11. The CDR3 region has the DNA TGTGCCAGCAGCCCCACCGACAGGGGGACGCCCTCCTACGAGCAGTACTTC. This translates into CASSPTDRGTPSYEQYF.

This clonotype was found many times. The chain employs TRBV7-6 and TRBJ2-1; TRBD2 aligns across 15 bases. J lost 10 bases, V lost 1 base, and 5 bases had no gene match. Per the germline V gene, CDR1 is SGHVS and CDR2 is FNYEAQ. The CDR3 spans 16 residues. The CDR3 region has the DNA TGTGCCAGCAGCTTAGATGGGACTAGCGGGAGGCAGGAGCAGTTCTTC. This translates into CASSLDGTSGRQEQFF.